The entry below gives a single T cell receptor (beta chain) sequence along with its context. Its antigen is still unknown. No base-level quality is on record; no much larger clone is a single base apart. Donors were healthy HIV-negative adults with no recently reported acute infections or vaccinations. Every donor was a Caucasian adult residing in Nashville, Tennessee, USA. CD4+ T cells were enriched through magnetic negative selection, after which naive cells were positively selected on CD45RA and the remaining negative fraction served as the memory subset. Blood was obtained by leukapheresis, after which PBMCs were separated by Ficoll-Histopaque density gradient centrifugation and cryopreserved in liquid nitrogen vapor phase. Purity and quantity of every magnetically sorted T cell population were checked by analytical flow cytometry. Each sorted fraction had its genomic DNA isolated and then quantified by UV absorbance on a Nanodrop 2000c.

This sample is drawn from a study of shared clonotypes between healthy human individuals (dated by TCRdb to 2020 to 2021). Regarding the study in general: Two women and a few men aged 18 to 49 years were included in the cohort. Libraries were prepared and TCR repertoires were sequenced by different laboratories using diverse techniques, in order to increase sequencing depth and limit assay-specific biases. For each donor, three plates each were used for CD4 naive and CD4 memory, two plates were used for CD8 naive, and one plate was used for CD8 memory. Leukapheresis yielded between about 0.8 and 9.5 billion PBMCs per donor. To estimate repertoire size and how much clonotype sharing occurs between individuals, the study deeply sequenced the blood TCR repertoires of roughly 5 healthy adults.

Summary of the overall study and its limitations: Incomplete sequencing was indicated by rarefaction of sorted-subset datasets, despite the large sequencing depth. Across a handful of donors, about 5.2% of naive CD4, approximately 4% of naive CD8, roughly 2.3% of memory CD4, and about 0.4% of memory CD8 clonotypes were shared. Clonotypes shared by all four sorted-subset donors showed higher generation probabilities than non-shared clonotypes. The small number of donors limited the genetic and exposure-history diversity represented. Pairwise subsampling indicated that sequencing depth was expected to affect the degree of clonotype sharing among donors. Estimated clonotype richness was generally larger for naive than for memory subsets. Sampling was limited to blood, and TCR repertoires in tissue likely differ from TCR repertoires in blood.

Using the deep immunoSEQ assay, TCR CDR3 regions were amplified from genomic DNA by multiplex PCR. Extracted genomic DNA from each cell subset was distributed evenly across all wells of several immunoSEQ 96-well plates, and each plate was treated as a replicate. For sorted subsets, around 200 ng genomic DNA, equal to 30,000 to 35,000 T cell genomes, was loaded into each replicate PCR. Purified libraries were measured with a Qubit 3.0 fluorometer, size-checked on a Bioanalyzer 2100, and measured again with the KAPA Library Quantification kit. Every immunoSEQ 96-well plate was sequenced on a dedicated single-read 150-cycle Illumina NextSeq 550 flow cell. The authors' analysis ran thus. Because only junctional sequences without quality scores were contained in the immunoSEQ output, filtering matching that applied to full-length reads could not be performed. To assign V/J genes and CDR3, sequences were annotated against IMGT germline references using PyIR, a Python wrapper for IgBLAST v1.9. Reads were removed for weak V/J assignments (E-value above 1e-6), missing CDR3, stop codons, out-of-frame junctions, or ambiguous translated residues. A V3J clonotype was defined by an identical inferred V gene, J gene, and CDR3 amino acid sequence. Percentage overlap between repertoires was computed as shared unique clonotypes divided by the size of the smaller repertoire. Three approaches were used to assess repertoire richness: RTK rarefaction, the Chao1 estimator, and Recon v2.1 estimates of unobserved clonotypes. Generation probabilities for all TCRbeta clonotypes obtained by the gDNA method from a handful of donors were computed using OLGA. This immuneACCESS table, as held by TCRdb, lists in-frame sequences with V and J called but not all clones. Of the missing ones, under half trace to an unresolved V gene in checked studies; the others have no known cause. V and J calls and clone size are those listed in that table; D and trimming were worked out from the DNA. The sample table contains roughly 1,500,000 clones; only one count was recorded for under 99% of them. The top ten clonotypes cover 0.4% to 0.45% of the sample.

V is clipped by 2 bases and J by 1 base, and the sequence between their germline boundaries is 14 bases long. The CDR3, from cysteine to phenylalanine, totals 15 residues. The CDR3 DNA has 45 bases and is translated from base 1. CDR1 is given as SQVTM and CDR2 as ANQGSEA, both from the germline V gene. The source is a man aged 25 to 40 in good health. The sequencing sample was made of naive CD4+ T cells sorted from blood. This specimen's cell subset or site label, per the study, means: CD45RA+ positively selected. The rearrangement joined TRBV29-1 to TRBJ2-5; the D gene lacks a confident call. The nucleotide sequence is TGCAGCGTTGAAAAATTGGGCCAGCCCCAAGAGACCCAGTACTTC. It specifies CSVEKLGQPQETQYF. The entire variable domain, with the stretches around the CDR3 drawn from the reference TRBV29-1 and TRBJ2-5 proteins, is SAVISQKPSRDICQRGTSLTIQCQVDSQVTMMFWYRQQPGQSLTLIATANQGSEATYESGFVIDKFPISRPNLTFSTLTVSNMSPEDSSIYLCSVEKLGQPQETQYFGPGTRLLVL.